The T cell receptor beta chain under discussion was sequenced for a study of shared clonotypes between healthy human individuals. Study-level background: Three plates each covered CD4 naive and memory; CD8 naive two, CD8 memory one.

Study findings and constraints: For naive CD4 cells, 5% to 6.5% of clonotypes were shared across several donors. Depth of sequencing was expected to influence donor clonotype sharing.

Positive CCR7 selection of CD45RO-negative cells yielded the naive CD8 cells, and terminally differentiated effector memory CD45RA+ cells were excluded. Donors, healthy HIV-negative adults, lacked recent acute infections or vaccinations. V was trimmed by 6 bases and J by 3 bases, leaving 21 bases between them. This CDR3 comprises 16 residues. The germline V gene has CDR1 MDHEN and CDR2 SYDVKM. On this clone: No antigen is known for it.

This table comes from immunoSEQ multiplex PCR, and its TCRdb copy is limited to in-frame clones, with some not included. The table includes over 2,000,000 clones, 93% detected once. This receptor was obtained from a man aged 18 to 35 in good health. Some clones in this sample may be carry-over from other donors' samples. J is TRBJ2-7 and V is TRBV28; the D gene is possibly TRBD2 (6 bases). Sequencing input: naive CD8+ T cells from PBMCs. CDR3 sequence reads: CASSTWAQEGGYEQYF. The CDR3 DNA follows: TGTGCCAGCAGCACCTGGGCCCAGGAGGGTGGCTACGAGCAGTACTTC.